This T cell receptor (beta chain) was sequenced in a study of CD8 T cells in Susac syndrome. With random hexamers, 0.5 to 1 ug RNA was reverse transcribed. TCRdb ran MiXCR on the immunoSEQ multiplex PCR reads and lists one entry per CDR3 protein. Of about 400,000 distinct CDR3 sequences listed, around 85% were seen once; the top ten hold 0.12%. Between the trimmed V and J ends, which lost 0 bases and 2 bases, there was a span of 2 bases. Per the germline V gene, CDR1 is SNHLY and CDR2 is FYNNEI. This CDR3 comprises 13 residues. This TCR came from a human donor with multiple sclerosis. The V and J genes are TRBV2 and TRBJ1-5, with no clear D. The material sequenced was CD8+ T cells from PBMCs. CDR3 in amino acids: CASSEAGNQPQHF. As DNA, the CDR3 is TGTGCCAGCAGTGAAGCAGGCAATCAGCCCCAGCATTTT.